This entry concerns a single T cell receptor (beta chain). The antigen is unknown. This sample stems from a study of regulatory T cells in long-lasting Graves disease. Study-level results: Analysis covered peripheral blood alone, not thyroid tissue.

Time point reported: newly diagnosed GD, antithyroid drugs for less than 3 months. From PBMCs, RNA was extracted and then used to make the TCR library. Building of the TCR beta libraries involved iRepertoire HTBI primers and Arm-PCR of CDR3 regions. TCRdb used MiXCR to reprocess the multiplex PCR reads, holding one entry per CDR3 protein. This table holds about 620,000 distinct CDR3 sequences, around 15% found once. These same data were also listed under a study on T cells in Graves' hyperthyroidism and ophthalmopathy. From that second work: Ophthalmopathy cases were set apart from stable hyperthyroidism by a 13 V-J model.

This TCR derives from a woman aged 25-40 years with Graves disease. This specimen was peripheral blood mononuclear cells (PBMCs), taken at new diagnosis, from a patient treated with antithyroid drugs.

The DNA of the CDR3 is TGTGCCAGCAGCAGGGCCCCTCGGGACGAGCAGTACTTC. It translates to CASSRAPRDEQYF. This sequence joins TRBV11-1 and TRBJ2-7; no definite D call. The CDR3 length is 13 residues. Trimming left V 5 bases short and J 5 bases short, with 13 bases between. Germline CDR1 is SGHAT and CDR2 is FQDESV (reference sequence).